The subject of this entry is one T cell receptor (beta chain). Its specificity is unknown. Other DNA sequences of this sample code for an identical CDR3. This sample is drawn from a study of long-term antiretroviral therapy in people with HIV. V dropped 0 bases and J dropped 2 bases, with 11 bases sitting between them. Germline V gene data show CDR1 as SGDLS and CDR2 as YYNGEE. CDR3 length: 15 residues. The authors ran the immunoSEQ assay, v3.0, at survey level. The method was immunoSEQ multiplex PCR; TCRdb's version includes in-frame clones alone and lacks a portion of them. The sample has about 24,000 clones, roughly 77% seen once. Participants with HIV, all of them, were treated in the United States. Held in samples before DNA extraction were 1-10 million cryopreserved PBMC. Overall study results and limits: Repertoires looked antigen-experienced, with only a slight naive shift after ART.

This specimen was unsorted PBMCs, taken 4.4 years after starting antiretroviral therapy. The receptor was derived from a man younger than 45 with HIV. This chain uses TRBV9 with TRBJ1-2; D is possibly TRBD1 (5 bases). CDR3 protein: CASSVGDSLNYGYTF. The CDR3 DNA follows: TGTGCCAGCAGCGTAGGCGACAGCTTAAACTATGGCTACACCTTC.